Following are 2 T cell receptor beta chains from one sample sequenced in a study of blood T cell repertoires in COVID-19. Sequenced by immunoSEQ multiplex PCR; TCRdb stores in-frame clones only, minus some. The sample lists approximately 34,000 clones, 75% to 85% occurring once. Sequencing was done on a sample of peripheral blood. Receptors originate from a woman in her sixties or seventies with acute or convalescent COVID-19.

J is TRBJ2-2 and V is TRBV15; 13 bases agree with TRBD2. V lost 0 bases to trimming and J lost 6 bases; unmatched junction nucleotides: 7. Germline CDR1 is LNHNV and CDR2 is YYDKDF (reference sequence). The CDR3 has 18 residues. The CDR3 spells CATSREGTSGRVAGELFF. The CDR3 DNA reads as TGTGCCACCAGCAGAGAAGGAACTAGCGGGAGGGTCGCCGGGGAGCTGTTTTTT.

The J gene is TRBJ1-5, the V gene TRBV12-2; whether TRBD1, the table's D call, matches the DNA was not checked. TRBV12-2 is a pseudogene locus. This CDR3 spans 17 amino acids. CDR3 bases: TGTGCAAGTCGCTATAGGTCCAGGGATAATAGCAATCAGCCCCAGCATTTT. It yields the protein CASRYRSRDNSNQPQHF.